The rows below give T cell receptor beta chains drawn from one sample of a study of T cells in Graves' hyperthyroidism and ophthalmopathy. Using its own MiXCR run on the multiplex PCR reads, TCRdb lists one record per CDR3 protein. This table holds approximately 300,000 distinct CDR3 sequences, around 15% found once. Source material: blood. The receptors here all came from an older woman with Graves' ophthalmopathy. Both conserved end residues are part of each CDR3. D genes are given only for firm matches. The size of a clone is reported for some rows only, either as once, few or many, or as a class for expanded clones.

j_gene,d_gene,abundance,v_gene,CDR3nt,CDR3aa
TRBJ1-1,-,many,TRBV19,TGTGCCAGTAGAAATCATATGGGACCACCCTTTAACACTGAAGCTTTCTTT,CASRNHMGPPFNTEAFF
TRBJ1-4,TRBD1,-,TRBV6-1,TGTGCCAGCAACCCAGGGGGCCCTAATGAAAAACTGTTTTTT,CASNPGGPNEKLFF
TRBJ2-3,TRBD2,many,TRBV7-2,TGTGCCAGCAGCTTAGCGTCTAGCGGGAGGAGCACAGATACGCAGTATTTT,CASSLASSGRSTDTQYF
TRBJ2-5,-,-,TRBV11-3,TGTGCCAGCAGCTACGGGACTCAACCCAAGGATAGGGAGACCCAGTACTTC,CASSYGTQPKDRETQYF
TRBJ1-2,TRBD1,-,TRBV18,TGTGCCAGCTCACCACTATTACAGGGGAACTATGGCTACACCTTC,CASSPLLQGNYGYTF
TRBJ1-2,-,-,TRBV15,TGTGCCACCAGCAGAGATCGGAGCTACACCTTC,CATSRDRSYTF
TRBJ2-1,-,many,TRBV7-2,TGTGCCAGCAGCTTATTGAGGGGGTCTGGTGAGCAGTTCTTC,CASSLLRGSGEQFF
TRBJ1-1,TRBD1,many,TRBV7-2,TGTGCCAGCAGCTCGCTGACAGGGTTCACTGAAGCTTTCTTT,CASSSLTGFTEAFF
TRBJ2-1,TRBD1,-,TRBV4-1,TGCGCCAGCAGCTCCTTCCCGGGACAGTACAATGAGCAGTTCTTC,CASSSFPGQYNEQFF
TRBJ2-7,TRBD2,many,TRBV27,TGTGCCCGCCGCGGGAGGAGCGTCGATTCTCCCTACGAGCAGTACTTC,CARRGRSVDSPYEQYF
TRBJ2-7,-,many,TRBV20-1,TGCAGTGCTAGAGATTGGGCGGGGAGTGGATTGGAGCAGTACTTC,CSARDWAGSGLEQYF
TRBJ2-7,-,many,TRBV2,TGTGCCAGCAGTGATGGTCAAAAGGCGGGGCAGTACTTC,CASSDGQKAGQYF
TRBJ2-2,TRBD2,-,TRBV20-1,TGCAGTGCTTCCCCTGCGGGGGTCACCGGGGAGCTGTTTTTT,CSASPAGVTGELFF
TRBJ2-7,-,many,TRBV7-3,TGTGCCAGCAGCTTCCCTCGCAGGCAAGGGGTTACCTACGAGCAGTACTTC,CASSFPRRQGVTYEQYF
TRBJ2-3,TRBD2,many,TRBV27,TGTGCCAGCAGTCGAGGACTAGCGGGATCCACAGATACGCAGTATTTT,CASSRGLAGSTDTQYF
TRBJ2-3,-,many,TRBV7-9,TGTGCCAGCAGCACGACTGCTAGCACAGATACGCAGTATTTT,CASSTTASTDTQYF
TRBJ1-5,TRBD1,many,TRBV28,TGTGCCAGCACGGACAGGGGTTTGAGGGTTAGGAATCAGCCCCAGCATTTT,CASTDRGLRVRNQPQHF
TRBJ1-2,TRBD1,-,TRBV6-1,TGTGCCAGCAGTCAGGCCGGGACAGCCTACTTCTATGGCTACACCTTC,CASSQAGTAYFYGYTF
TRBJ2-7,-,-,TRBV29-1,TGCAGCGTTGCGCCGGCGTGGGCGCCGGGGGTGGTCGAGCAGTACTTC,CSVAPAWAPGVVEQYF
TRBJ1-5,TRBD1,many,TRBV7-2,TGTGCCAGCAGCTTAGGACAGGGGGCGAACCAGCCCCAGCATTTT,CASSLGQGANQPQHF
TRBJ1-2,-,-,TRBV3-1,TGTGCCAGCAGCCGGTGGGGGGGTACGTGGGACGGTCCTAACTATGGCTACACCTTC,CASSRWGGTWDGPNYGYTF
TRBJ2-3,-,many,TRBV6-2/TRBV6-3,TGTGCCAGCAGTTCATGGACCGATGGCGGGCCAACGCAGTATTTT,CASSSWTDGGPTQYF
TRBJ2-2,-,-,TRBV14,TGTGCCAGCAGCCAAAGTCGGGGAGCGTGGGAGCTGTTTTTT,CASSQSRGAWELFF
TRBJ2-3,-,many,TRBV7-8,TGTGCCAGCAGCCTCGGGCTTCATACGCAGTATTTT,CASSLGLHTQYF
TRBJ1-2,TRBD1,-,TRBV7-2,TGTGCCGGCAGCTTGGGGGACAGGGGGCCTGATGGCTACACCTTC,CAGSLGDRGPDGYTF
TRBJ1-5,-,many,TRBV11-2,TGTGCCAGCAGCTTCTCCGCGGGAACGGGTCAGCCCCAGCATTTT,CASSFSAGTGQPQHF
TRBJ2-7,-,-,TRBV6-2/TRBV6-3,TGTGCCAGCACGAAACAGGGCAGGGGTTACGAGCAGTACTTC,CASTKQGRGYEQYF
TRBJ1-1,-,few,TRBV27,TGTGCCAGCAGTTTGACGTCGGGTGCGAACACTGAAGCTTTCTTT,CASSLTSGANTEAFF
TRBJ2-7,-,-,TRBV20-1,TGCAGTGCCGGGAGAGACTACGAGCAGTACTTC,CSAGRDYEQYF
TRBJ2-1,-,few,TRBV6-1,TGTGCCAGCAAAACAGGGTCCAGCTCCTACAATGAGCAGTTCTTC,CASKTGSSSYNEQFF
TRBJ2-7,TRBD2,-,TRBV7-9,TGTGCCAGCAGCTTGGACCCGGGACTAGCGGGGGGCTACGAGCAGTACTTC,CASSLDPGLAGGYEQYF
TRBJ1-2,TRBD1,many,TRBV5-1,TGCGCCAGCAGCTCGGGACAGAAGTATGGCTACACCTTC,CASSSGQKYGYTF
TRBJ1-1,TRBD1,many,TRBV7-2,TGTGCCAGCAGCGCTGACAGGGGAGGGGAAGCTTTCTTT,CASSADRGGEAFF
TRBJ2-7,TRBD2,-,TRBV3-1,TGTGCCAGCAGCCGGACTAGCGGGAGGGCCATATCCTACGAGCAGTACTTC,CASSRTSGRAISYEQYF
TRBJ1-1,-,many,TRBV7-2,TGTGCCAGCAGCTCAGACAGCTACACTGAAGCTTTCTTT,CASSSDSYTEAFF
TRBJ2-2,TRBD2,many,TRBV9,TGTGCCAGCAAAAGGGGCGCGGGAGCCTCGAACACCGGGGAGCTGTTTTTT,CASKRGAGASNTGELFF
TRBJ1-3,-,many,TRBV7-2,TGTGCCAGCAGCTTATACTCTGGAAACACCATATATTTT,CASSLYSGNTIYF
TRBJ1-2,TRBD1,-,TRBV5-1,TGCGCCAGCAGCTTGCCCGGACAGGGGAGCTACACCTTC,CASSLPGQGSYTF
TRBJ1-1,-,many,TRBV2,TGTGCCAGCAGTGAAAGACGGGAGAACACTGAAGCTTTCTTT,CASSERRENTEAFF
TRBJ2-1,TRBD1,many,TRBV9,TGTGCCAGCAGCGTAAGCACAGGGGGCCTGGATGAGCAGTTCTTC,CASSVSTGGLDEQFF
TRBJ2-5,TRBD2,many,TRBV18,TGTGCCAGCTCAATAGCGGGAGTTGAAGAGACCCAGTACTTC,CASSIAGVEETQYF
TRBJ1-4,-,-,TRBV28,TGTGCCAGCAGTCCCCTTGGGGGGGAAACTAATGAAAAACTGTTTTTT,CASSPLGGETNEKLFF
TRBJ2-1,TRBD1,many,TRBV6-1,TGTGCCAGCAGTGTTTCAGGTTCAAGGGGGCTTACTGAGCAGTTCTTC,CASSVSGSRGLTEQFF
TRBJ2-5,-,many,TRBV6-2/TRBV6-3,TGTGCCAGCAACAGAGACAGGTCGGAGACCCAGTACTTC,CASNRDRSETQYF
TRBJ1-1,-,few,TRBV12-3/TRBV12-4,TGTGCCAGCAGTTTTTCGGGTCCTGAAGCTTTCTTT,CASSFSGPEAFF
TRBJ2-7,-,many,TRBV7-2,TGTGCCAGCAGCTTATCGAGGCAGTACTCCTACGAGCAGTACTTC,CASSLSRQYSYEQYF
TRBJ2-7,-,-,TRBV9,TGTGCCGGCAGCGCCGACAGGTGGGATCGGGAGCAGTACTTC,CAGSADRWDREQYF
TRBJ1-1,-,-,TRBV4-1,TGCGCCGGCAGCCTAAACAGGATTCCTACGAACACTGAAGCTTTCTTT,CAGSLNRIPTNTEAFF
TRBJ1-2,TRBD1,many,TRBV6-2/TRBV6-3,TGTGCCAGCAGTAGGGGACAGTTCTATGGCTACACCTTC,CASSRGQFYGYTF
TRBJ1-2,TRBD1,many,TRBV10-3,TGTGCCACCAGCATGGGACAGCCTACCATCTATGGCTACACCTTC,CATSMGQPTIYGYTF